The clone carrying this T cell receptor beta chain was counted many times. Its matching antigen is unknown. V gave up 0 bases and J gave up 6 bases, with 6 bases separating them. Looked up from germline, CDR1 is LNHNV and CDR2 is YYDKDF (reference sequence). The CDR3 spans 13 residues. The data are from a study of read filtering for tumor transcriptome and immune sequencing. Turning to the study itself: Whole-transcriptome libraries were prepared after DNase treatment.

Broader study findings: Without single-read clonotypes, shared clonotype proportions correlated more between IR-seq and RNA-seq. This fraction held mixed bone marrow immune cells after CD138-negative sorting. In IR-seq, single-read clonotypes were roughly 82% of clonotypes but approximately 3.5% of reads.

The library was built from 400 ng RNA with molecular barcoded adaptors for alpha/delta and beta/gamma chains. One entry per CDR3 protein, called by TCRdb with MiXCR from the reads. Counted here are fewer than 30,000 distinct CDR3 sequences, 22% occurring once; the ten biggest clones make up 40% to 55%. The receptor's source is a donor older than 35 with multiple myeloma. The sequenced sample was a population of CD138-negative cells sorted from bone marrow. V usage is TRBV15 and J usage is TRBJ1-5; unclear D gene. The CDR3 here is CATSRDAGQPQHF. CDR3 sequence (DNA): TGTGCCACCAGCAGAGATGCAGGTCAGCCCCAGCATTTT.